Below, one TCR beta chain is given with its context. This clonotype was found many times. No antigen is known for it. No base qualities exist here, and no much larger clone lies one base off it. Patients with ophthalmopathy had moderately to severely active disease, with a Clinical Activity Score of 3 or more, a NOSPECS grade of 4 or more, and a disease duration of less than 3 months. Patients with other autoimmune diseases, uncontrolled infections, pregnancy or lactation were excluded. Diagnosis relied on clinical symptoms, serum thyroxine, TRAb, thyroid ultrasound and orbital computed tomography. Ficoll-Paque density gradient centrifugation was used to isolate PBMCs from 8.5 to 10 ml of fresh peripheral blood. Total RNA was extracted with Trizol reagent and quality-checked on an Agilent 2100 Bioanalyzer. This sample was taken from a study of Graves' ophthalmopathy and Graves' hyperthyroidism (dated by TCRdb to about 2018). About the full investigation: Peripheral blood was collected at initial diagnosis, before any treatment. In total, 135 blood samples were TCR-sequenced: fewer than 50 ophthalmopathy, 80 or so hyperthyroidism and roughly 17 hyperthyroidism-to-ophthalmopathy patients. The study used TCR beta repertoire signatures to distinguish Graves' ophthalmopathy from Graves' hyperthyroidism and to predict progression to ophthalmopathy. To explore V-J signatures distinguishing ophthalmopathy from hyperthyroidism, a discovery set of about 99 patients (about 44 ophthalmopathy, 55 to 60 stable hyperthyroidism) was enrolled. An independent validation cohort was composed of around 19 hyperthyroidism patients and about 16 patients who later progressed from hyperthyroidism to ophthalmopathy. After sampling, hyperthyroidism patients received methimazole starting at 30 mg daily, and ophthalmopathy patients received high-dose intravenous methylprednisolone. In over five hyperthyroidism patients, the T-cell repertoires found in thyroid tissue were compared with those found in blood.

Spanning cysteine to phenylalanine, the CDR3 consists of 13 amino acids. Solely the CDR3 DNA is kept, with 39 bases framed from the first base. CDR1 and CDR2 are read off the germline V gene (reference sequence) as DFQATT and SNEGSKA. The germline V and J ends show losses of 7 bases and 7 bases respectively, and no gene match explains 7 bases of the junction. Study-wide findings and limitations: Sample size was not statistically predetermined, and group allocation was not concealed from the investigators. The 13-signature model separated ophthalmopathy from stable hyperthyroidism with around 90% sensitivity and 81.08% specificity in cross-validation, and 80%/75% in the test set. In validation, the model predicted ophthalmopathy progression with about 71% sensitivity and approximately 75% specificity; 12 predicted patients were CT-confirmed with GO in a median of around 6.5 months. Most expanded thyroid clonotypes with a frequency above 0.001 also appeared in blood, which suggests that blood repertoires may reflect the immune response in the thyroid.

TCR beta CDR3 regions were amplified from RNA transcripts for repertoire sequencing. A first-round RT-PCR used HTBI primers with the Qiagen OneStep RT-PCR kit, followed by a second-round multiplex PCR, size selection and purification. The libraries underwent paired-end sequencing with 100 bp reads on an Illumina HiSeq2000. Concerning the study's data processing: SOAPnuke was used to process the reads, removing any read that contained adapters or uncalled bases, had a mean Phred below 15, or lacked an exact match to the constant primer or identifier. High-quality paired reads were merged with COPE v1.2.5. Each unique nucleotide sequence was defined as a clonotype, and clonotypes were aligned to IMGT TRB V, D and J references with MiTCR v1.1. The analysis was limited to V-J combinations with a frequency above 0.0001, which together covered approximately 99% of repertoires. A TCR clonal expansion and chaos score per V-J combination was defined as the ratio of F50 clonal expansion to chaos observed in the TCRdist matrix. Welch's t-statistics and random forest were used to reduce the features to roughly 14 V-J combinations, which were then used as input to a naive Bayes classifier. Thyroid-blood repertoire similarity was quantified with the Morisita-Horn index. TCRdb trimmed the raw reads at Q25, called clones with MiXCR and kept productive beta chains. Every entry covers one CDR3 protein and lists the most common genes and DNA from its rows. Here the V and J calls rest on TCRdb's processing, not on the authors' analysis. Here the sample has around 600,000 distinct CDR3 sequences; about two fifths occur a single time. The ten largest clones add up to 2.5% to 3.5% of the sample.

This TCR was recovered from an adult man with Graves' ophthalmopathy. The sequenced material came from peripheral blood. The V and J segments used are TRBV20-1 and TRBJ1-4, with 9 bases matching TRBD1. The DNA sequence follows: TGCAGTGTGTGGAGGACAGGGGTTGAAAAACTGTTTTTT. This encodes CSVWRTGVEKLFF.